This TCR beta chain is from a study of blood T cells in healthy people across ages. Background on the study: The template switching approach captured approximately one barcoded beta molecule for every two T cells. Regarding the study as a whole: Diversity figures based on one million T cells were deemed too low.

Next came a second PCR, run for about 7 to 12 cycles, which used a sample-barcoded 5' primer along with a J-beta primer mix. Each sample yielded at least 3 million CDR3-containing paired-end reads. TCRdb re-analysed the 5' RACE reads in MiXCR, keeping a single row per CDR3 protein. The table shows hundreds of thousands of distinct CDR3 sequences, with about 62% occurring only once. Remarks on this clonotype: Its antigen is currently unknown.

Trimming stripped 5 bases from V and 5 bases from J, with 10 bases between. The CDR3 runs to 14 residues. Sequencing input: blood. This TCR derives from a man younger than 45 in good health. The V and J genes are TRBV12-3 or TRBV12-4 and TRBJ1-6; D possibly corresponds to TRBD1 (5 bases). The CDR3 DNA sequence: TGTGCCAGCAGTCGGGACTGGGATAATTCACCCCTCCACTTT. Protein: CASSRDWDNSPLHF.